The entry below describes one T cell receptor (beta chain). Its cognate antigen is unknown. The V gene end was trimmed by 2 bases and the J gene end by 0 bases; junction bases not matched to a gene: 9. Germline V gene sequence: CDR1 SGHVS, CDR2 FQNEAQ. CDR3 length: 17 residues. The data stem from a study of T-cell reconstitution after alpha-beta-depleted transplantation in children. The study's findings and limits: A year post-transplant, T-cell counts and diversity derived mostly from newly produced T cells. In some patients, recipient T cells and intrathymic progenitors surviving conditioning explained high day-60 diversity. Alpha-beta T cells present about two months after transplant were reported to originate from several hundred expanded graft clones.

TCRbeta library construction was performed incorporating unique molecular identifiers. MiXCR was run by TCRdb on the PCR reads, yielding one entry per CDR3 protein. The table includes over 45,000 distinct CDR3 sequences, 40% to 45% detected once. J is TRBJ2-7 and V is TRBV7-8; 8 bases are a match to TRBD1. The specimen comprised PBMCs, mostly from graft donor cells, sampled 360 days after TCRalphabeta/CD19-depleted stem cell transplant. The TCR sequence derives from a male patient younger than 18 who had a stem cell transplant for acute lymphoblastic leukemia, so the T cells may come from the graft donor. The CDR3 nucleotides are TGTGCCAGCAGCTTACTCACAGGGGGGACGATCTCCTACGAGCAGTACTTC. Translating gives CASSLLTGGTISYEQYF.